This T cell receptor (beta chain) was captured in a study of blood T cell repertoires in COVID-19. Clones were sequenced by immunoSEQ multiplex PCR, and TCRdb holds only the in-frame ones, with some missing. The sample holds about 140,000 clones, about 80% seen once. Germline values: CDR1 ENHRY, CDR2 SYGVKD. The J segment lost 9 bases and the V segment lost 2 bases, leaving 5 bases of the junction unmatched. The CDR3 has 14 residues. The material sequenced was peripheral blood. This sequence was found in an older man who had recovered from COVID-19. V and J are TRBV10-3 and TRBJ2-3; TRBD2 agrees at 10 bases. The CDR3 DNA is TGTGCCATCAGTGAGCGTCTAGCGGGAGACACGCAGTATTTT. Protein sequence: CAISERLAGDTQYF.